Included here is one TCR beta chain sequence, with context. Its antigen is currently unknown. Sequencing was performed with immunoSEQ multiplex PCR; in TCRdb, only in-frame clones are kept and a portion is missing. The sample lists 200,000 to 250,000 clones; about 92% were seen once. This record belongs to a study of T cell responses to AZD1222 COVID-19 vaccine. Study-level points and caveats: There were mostly white British donors and more females than males, and clonal diversity was possibly underestimated. AZD1222 recipients seropositive at baseline numbered only six or seven.

The CDR3 has 11 amino acids. Per germline, CDR1 SNHLY and CDR2 FYNNEI. Trimming pared 5 bases from V and 6 bases from J, leaving 8 bases between. The sample here was peripheral blood, taken on day 0 of MenACWY control vaccination. This receptor was identified in an adult in good health. The genes are TRBV2 and TRBJ2-7; no reliable D call. The chain's CDR3 is CASSLLPEQYF. CDR3 sequence (DNA): TGTGCCAGCAGTCTGTTACCCGAGCAGTACTTC.